The 30 T cell receptor beta chains given below trace back to one sample, sequenced in a study of Ad26.COV2.S vaccination and SARS-CoV-2 variants. This sample's treatment: around 19 received Ad26.COV2.S at low or high dose, single or two shots; roughly five received placebo; per-sample allocation not given. All samples were drawn on day 63, counting from the first vaccine or placebo injection. Measured with immunoSEQ multiplex PCR; TCRdb has only the in-frame clones, and not every one. The sample holds roughly 500,000 clones; roughly 89% are singletons and the top ten take around 13%. Sequences were derived from peripheral blood, sampled in a trial of Ad26.COV2.S vaccine versus placebo. These TCRs come from a person aged 18 to 65 who received the Ad26.COV2.S COVID-19 vaccine or a placebo.

V gene TRBV7-3 combines with J gene TRBJ1-4; D possibly corresponds to TRBD1 (6 bases). Trimming took off 5 bases at V and 8 bases at J, with 12 bases between the two ends. Germline CDR1 and CDR2: SGHTA and FQGTGA. The CDR3 sequence is 13 residues long. The CDR3 bases are TGTGCCAGCAGCCCAGGGGTAGGCGAAAAACTGTTTTTT. Translation: CASSPGVGEKLFF.

On this clone: Other DNA sequences in this sample translate to the same CDR3. V and J are TRBV5-1 and TRBJ2-2; D remains ambiguous. The CDR3 consists of 13 residues. V was shortened by 0 bases and J by 4 bases, with 4 bases between the two germline ends. CDR1 is SGHRS and CDR2 is YFSETQ in the germline V gene. CDR3 sequence (DNA): TGCGCCAGCAGCTTGGTTAGCACCGGGGAGCTGTTTTTT. Encoded protein: CASSLVSTGELFF.

The sample holds one count of this clone. V and J are TRBV4-1 and TRBJ2-1, with 10 bases matching TRBD1. Trimming removed 4 bases from V and 3 bases from J; junction bases left unmatched: 3. Germline V gene lookup returns CDR1 MGHRA and CDR2 YSYEKL. This CDR3 region has 15 residues. CDR3 coding DNA: TGCGCCAGCAGCCTGGACAGGGGGTACTACAATGAGCAGTTCTTC. It codes for CASSLDRGYYNEQFF.

The gene calls are TRBV3-1 (or the pseudogene TRBV3-2) and TRBJ1-1; D not resolved. This CDR3 spans 16 amino acids. Germline CDR1 LGHDT, CDR2 YNNKEL (reference sequence). The V end lost 3 bases, the J end lost 4 bases, and 18 bases lay between the germline ends. The CDR3 spells CASSHPTGAFGTEAFF. The CDR3 DNA is TGTGCCAGCAGCCATCCCACCGGCGCATTTGGCACTGAAGCTTTCTTT.

The chain links TRBV28 to TRBJ2-1; D may be TRBD1 (5 bases). The CDR3 covers 15 residues. V was shortened by 6 bases and J by 2 bases, with 14 bases between the two germline ends. The germline V gene encodes CDR1 MDHEN and CDR2 SYDVKM. The CDR3 here is CASSSDRKTYNEQFF. The CDR3, as DNA: TGTGCCAGCAGCTCCGACAGAAAAACCTACAATGAGCAGTTCTTC.

This clone was seen just once. The chain combines TRBV7-8 with TRBJ1-2, with a tentative D call TRBD1 (6 bases). V was shortened by 4 bases and J by 3 bases, with 12 bases between the two germline ends. The CDR3 runs to 14 residues. Germline V gene sequence: CDR1 SGHVS, CDR2 FQNEAQ. The DNA for the CDR3 is TGTGCCAGCAGCTATCGGGACAATTACTATGGCTACACCTTC. It is translated as CASSYRDNYYGYTF.

The rearrangement joins TRBV6-2 or TRBV6-3 to TRBJ2-7; 10 nucleotides align to TRBD2. With V trimmed by 5 bases and J by 3 bases, 13 bases remained unmatched. The CDR3 has 17 amino acids. Germline V gives CDR1 MNHEY, CDR2 SVGEGT. The CDR3 here is CASSKPSLPSGSYEQYF. The DNA of the CDR3 is TGTGCCAGCAGTAAACCTAGCCTCCCTAGCGGGAGCTACGAGCAGTACTTC.

J is TRBJ2-1 and V is TRBV29-1; the match to TRBD1 covers 7 bases. V shed 4 bases, J shed 7 bases, and the junction held 10 bases outside the gene matches. The CDR3 length is 14 residues. The germline gives CDR1 SQVTM, CDR2 ANQGSEA. The DNA of the CDR3 is TGCAGCGTTGTGCCTGGACAGGTCAGGAATGAGCAGTTCTTC. Protein product: CSVVPGQVRNEQFF.

The V gene is TRBV30, the J gene TRBJ1-2; D gene unclear. The V gene's germline CDR1 is GTSNPN and CDR2 SVGIG (reference sequence). Trimming cost V 5 bases and J 0 bases, with 10 bases left between them. There are 13 residues in the CDR3. In DNA form, the CDR3 reads TGTGCCTGGCGACCGGGTTCTAACTATGGCTACACCTTC. Translating gives CAWRPGSNYGYTF. The full variable domain, in which reference TRBV30 and TRBJ1-2 provide the parts outside the CDR3, is SQTIHQWPATLVQPVGSPLSLECTVEGTSNPNLYWYRQAAGRGLQLLFYSVGIGQISSEVPQNLSASRPQDRQFILSSKKLLLSDSGFYLCAWRPGSNYGYTFGSGTRLTVV.

This clone was observed once. The V and J genes are TRBV19 and TRBJ2-3; 10 bases align to TRBD1. This CDR3 has 17 residues. V shed 5 bases and J 6 bases; nucleotides not matched to a gene: 14. Germline CDR1 reads LNHDA; CDR2 reads SQIVND (reference sequence). The CDR3 region has the DNA TGTGCCAGTAGTGCCCACCATTTGGGACAGGGGACGGATACGCAGTATTTT. It translates to CASSAHHLGQGTDTQYF.

The chain uses TRBV3-1 (or the pseudogene TRBV3-2) and TRBJ1-4, with TRBD1 identical over 7 bases. J lost 2 bases, V lost 3 bases, and 3 bases had no gene match. The CDR3 is made up of 15 amino acids. The germline V gene encodes CDR1 LGHDT and CDR2 YNNKEL (reference sequence). The CDR3 protein is CASSQRTGTNEKLFF. As DNA, the CDR3 is TGTGCCAGCAGCCAGAGGACAGGCACTAATGAAAAACTGTTTTTT.

In its sample, this clone was seen a few times. The J gene is TRBJ1-4, the V gene TRBV25-1; unclear D gene. This CDR3 has 14 amino acids. V lost 4 bases, J lost 7 bases, and 13 bases lay in between. Germline-derived CDR1 and CDR2 are MGHDK and SYGVNS. The CDR3 DNA reads TGTGCCAGCAGTGGGAGTGATGGGGTTGAAAAACTGTTTTTT. Protein sequence: CASSGSDGVEKLFF.

The chain links TRBV6-5 to TRBJ1-1; D not certain. CDR1 and CDR2 from the germline V gene are MNHEY and SVGAGI. Trimming shortened V by 8 bases and J by 1 base, and 5 bases separated the two germline ends. The CDR3 is 11 amino acids. CDR3 region: CASERNTEAFF. CDR3 bases: TGTGCCAGCGAAAGGAACACTGAAGCTTTCTTT.

CDR3 bases: TGTGCCACCAGCAGAGATAGGGTCTTGGGCACCGGGGAGCTGTTTTTT. It encodes CATSRDRVLGTGELFF. The V call is TRBV15, the J call TRBJ2-2, with unresolved D. Germline lookup yields CDR1 LNHNV and CDR2 YYDKDF (reference sequence). This CDR3 contains 16 residues. Trimming left V 0 bases short and J 4 bases short, with 12 bases between.

The chain is built from TRBV7-9 and TRBJ2-3; possible D gene TRBD1, 6 bases. In germline, CDR1 is SEHNR, CDR2 FQNEAQ (reference sequence). The CDR3 loop spans 14 amino acids. The CDR3 reads CGISSGQPTDTQYF. Written as DNA, the CDR3 is TGTGGAATCTCTTCCGGACAGCCCACAGATACGCAGTATTTT.

The chain has TRBV29-1 and TRBJ1-2, with a possible D match to TRBD1 (5 bases). The CDR3 is made up of 12 amino acids. Deletions cut 7 bases from V and 4 bases from J, with 13 bases between. Germline V lookup: CDR1 SQVTM, CDR2 ANQGSEA. The DNA for the CDR3 is TGCAGCGGATCTGGGGCAGCCTATGGCTACACCTTC. Its translation: CSGSGAAYGYTF.

The chain carries TRBV5-1 and TRBJ2-5, with TRBD1 identical over 10 bases. Germline CDR1 and CDR2: SGHRS and YFSETQ. This CDR3 is 13 amino acids long. Germline trimming cut 7 bases from V and 5 bases from J; bases unmatched to any gene: 5. This CDR3 reads CASRQGADETQYF. The CDR3 DNA sequence: TGCGCCAGCCGACAGGGGGCGGACGAGACCCAGTACTTC.

The rearrangement links TRBV5-1 to TRBJ2-5, with D perhaps matching TRBD2 (5 bases). Trimming took 1 base from V and 1 from J, leaving 11 bases between them. CDR1 is SGHRS and CDR2 is YFSETQ in the germline V gene. The CDR3 runs 15 residues. CDR3: CASSLPSLSQETQYF. The DNA for the CDR3 is TGCGCCAGCAGCTTGCCTAGCTTGAGCCAAGAGACCCAGTACTTC.

The chain links TRBV6-1 to TRBJ2-3; D is undetermined. The CDR3 is made up of 12 amino acids. The V end was cut by 0 bases, the J end by 10 bases, with 8 bases between. Germline CDR1 and CDR2: MNHNS and SASEGT. CDR3 sequence (DNA): TGTGCCAGCAGTGAAGCTGGACGGTCGCAGTATTTT. Translation: CASSEAGRSQYF.

The chain recombines TRBV7-2 with TRBJ2-7; no reliable D call. The CDR3 contains 13 residues. Per the germline V gene, CDR1 is SGHTA and CDR2 is FQGNSA. V lost 3 bases, J lost 4 bases, and 10 bases lay in between. In DNA, the CDR3 is TGTGCCAGCAGCTTTTCAATTGGGTACGAGCAGTACTTC. It is translated as CASSFSIGYEQYF.

This chain joins TRBV5-1 and TRBJ2-5; D unclear. The CDR3 contains 14 residues. The V end lost 0 bases, the J end lost 2 bases, and 8 bases lay between the germline ends. Germline-derived CDR1 and CDR2 are SGHRS and YFSETQ. CDR3 region: CASSLGAQQETQYF. CDR3 sequence (DNA): TGCGCCAGCAGCTTGGGTGCCCAGCAAGAGACCCAGTACTTC.

The V and J genes are TRBV27 and TRBJ2-5; D remains unclear. The germline V gene encodes CDR1 MNHEY and CDR2 SMNVEV (reference sequence). V dropped 0 bases and J dropped 5 bases, with 7 bases sitting between them. This CDR3 is 13 amino acids long. CDR3: CASSLSRMETQYF. CDR3 nucleotide sequence: TGTGCCAGCAGTTTATCTCGTATGGAGACCCAGTACTTC.

The chain links TRBV2 to TRBJ1-4; unclear D gene. Germline values: CDR1 SNHLY, CDR2 FYNNEI. The V and J ends lost 0 bases and 6 bases respectively, with 26 bases between them. There are 20 residues in the CDR3. DNA for the CDR3: TGTGCCAGCAGTGAAGCGATCCCAGGCCACCTCCCCCCAAGGGATGAAAAACTGTTTTTT. The encoded protein is CASSEAIPGHLPPRDEKLFF.

V and J are TRBV7-3 and TRBJ2-1; the match to TRBD2 covers 10 bases. Germline CDR1 reads SGHTA; CDR2 reads FQGTGA. J was trimmed by 2 bases and V by 5 bases; bases with no gene match: 6. The CDR3 length is 16 residues. DNA of the CDR3: TGTGCCAGCAGCCCTCTAGCGGGAGTGGCCTACAATGAGCAGTTCTTC. It yields the protein CASSPLAGVAYNEQFF.

V and J are TRBV5-4 and TRBJ2-2, with 9 bases fitting TRBD1. This CDR3 contains 16 residues. The V and J ends lost 4 bases and 6 bases, in that order; junction bases with no gene match: 10. Germline assignment: CDR1 SGHNT and CDR2 YYREEE (reference sequence). Here the CDR3 DNA reads TGTGCCAGCAGCCGGCCGGGACAGGGAAGAGCCGGGGAGCTGTTTTTT. This codes for CASSRPGQGRAGELFF. The complete variable domain, with remaining parts taken from reference TRBV5-4 and TRBJ2-2, reads ETGVTQSPTHLIKTRGQQVTLRCSSQSGHNTVSWYQQALGQGPQFIFQYYREEENGRGNFPPRFSGLQFPNYSSELNVNALELDDSALYLCASSRPGQGRAGELFFGEGSRLTVL.

The V gene is TRBV28, the J gene TRBJ2-1; TRBD1 matches 10 bases. Germline loops: CDR1 MDHEN, CDR2 SYDVKM. The junction had 13 bases not matched to a gene; V was cut back by 4 bases and J by 7 bases. This CDR3 is 17 amino acids long. The DNA for the CDR3 is TGTGCCAGCAGTTCCGACGGTGACAGGGGGCTTTCAAATGAGCAGTTCTTC. As protein: CASSSDGDRGLSNEQFF.

This chain joins TRBV7-6 and TRBJ2-6; D is possibly TRBD2 (6 bases). The CDR3 covers 16 residues. Germline lookup yields CDR1 SGHVS and CDR2 FNYEAQ. Trimming removed 1 base at V and 0 bases at J, with 7 bases between. CDR3 sequence reads: CASSLGAGSGANVLTF. The CDR3 DNA is TGTGCCAGCAGCTTAGGAGCGGGCTCTGGGGCCAACGTCCTGACTTTC.

DNA for the CDR3: TGTGCCAGCAGTGAAGGGTCGCGGAGCTCCTACGAGCAGTACTTC. Translation gives CASSEGSRSSYEQYF. This rearrangement joins TRBV6-1 to TRBJ2-7, with D unresolved. Trimming stripped 1 base from V and 0 bases from J, with 10 bases between. From germline, CDR1 is MNHNS and CDR2 SASEGT. The CDR3 is made up of 15 amino acids.

The chain has TRBV7-8 and TRBJ2-5, with TRBD2 identical over 7 bases. Germline values: CDR1 SGHVS, CDR2 FQNEAQ. There are 15 residues in the CDR3. Trimming at V came to 2 bases and at J to 5 bases, leaving 8 bases not matched to a gene. The CDR3 loop is CASSLLTSGGETQYF. In DNA form, the CDR3 reads TGTGCCAGCAGCTTACTTACATCGGGAGGCGAGACCCAGTACTTC.

The chain joins TRBV7-2 to TRBJ1-1; D remains ambiguous. V was trimmed by 5 bases and J by 1 base, leaving 11 bases between them. CDR1 and CDR2 (germline): SGHTA, FQGNSA. CDR3 length: 14 residues. For the CDR3, the DNA is TGTGCCAGCAGCCCCGGGTGGGCGAACACTGAAGCTTTCTTT. Its protein product is CASSPGWANTEAFF. The full variable domain, completed using reference TRBV7-2 and TRBJ1-1, is GAGVSQSPSNKVTEKGKDVELRCDPISGHTALYWYRQSLGQGLEFLIYFQGNSAPDKSGLPSDRFSAERTGGSVSTLTIQRTQQEDSAVYLCASSPGWANTEAFFGQGTRLTVV.